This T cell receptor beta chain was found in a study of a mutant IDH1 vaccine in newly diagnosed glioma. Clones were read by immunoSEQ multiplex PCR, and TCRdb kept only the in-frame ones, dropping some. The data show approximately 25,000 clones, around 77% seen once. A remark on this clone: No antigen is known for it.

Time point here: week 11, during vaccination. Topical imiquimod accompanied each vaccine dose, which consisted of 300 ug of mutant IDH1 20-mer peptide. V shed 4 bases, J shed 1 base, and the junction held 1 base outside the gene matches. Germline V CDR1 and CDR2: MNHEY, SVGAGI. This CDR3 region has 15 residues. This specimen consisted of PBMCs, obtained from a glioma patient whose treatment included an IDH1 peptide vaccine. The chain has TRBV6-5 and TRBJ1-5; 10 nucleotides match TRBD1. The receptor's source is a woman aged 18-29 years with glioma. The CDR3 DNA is TGTGCCAGCAGTTGGACAGGGGGAAGCAATCAGCCCCAGCATTTT. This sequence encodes CASSWTGGSNQPQHF.